This section outlines one TCR beta chain sequence together with its context. The antigen remains undetermined. The data stem from a study of shared clonotypes between healthy human individuals. Study-wide points: Larger estimated richness was generally recorded for naive subsets relative to memory subsets.

The genomic DNA of each subset was split evenly across several immunoSEQ plates. Sequencing was performed with immunoSEQ multiplex PCR; in TCRdb, only in-frame clones are kept and a portion is missing. The sample includes about 2.2 million clones, roughly 95% seen only once; the top ten take 1.5% to 2%. The CDR3 covers 14 residues. V was clipped by 5 bases and J by 3 bases; unmatched bases: 6. Germline CDR1 MDHEN, CDR2 SYDVKM. CD45RO negativity and positive selection for CCR7 defined naive CD8 cells, a population that excluded terminally differentiated effector memory CD45RA+ cells. Healthy and HIV-negative, the adult donors had no recent acute infections or vaccinations.

The specimen sequenced was naive CD8+ T cells from PBMCs. The source is a young man in good health. Some clones in this sample may be carry-over from other donors' samples. The gene calls are TRBV28 and TRBJ2-5; 7 bases map to TRBD1. Written as DNA, the CDR3 is TGTGCCAGCAGTGAGGCAACAGGGGAAGAGACCCAGTACTTC. Amino acids: CASSEATGEETQYF.